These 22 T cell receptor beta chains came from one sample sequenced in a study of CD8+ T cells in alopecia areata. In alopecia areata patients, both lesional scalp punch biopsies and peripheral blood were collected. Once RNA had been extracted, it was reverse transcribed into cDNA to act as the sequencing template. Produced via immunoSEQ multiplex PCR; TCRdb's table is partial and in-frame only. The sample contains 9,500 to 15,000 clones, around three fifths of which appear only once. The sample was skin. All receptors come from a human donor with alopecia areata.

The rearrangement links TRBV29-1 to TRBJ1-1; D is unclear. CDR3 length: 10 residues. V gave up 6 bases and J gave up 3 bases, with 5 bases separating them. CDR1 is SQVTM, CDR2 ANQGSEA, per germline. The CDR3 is CSVAYTEAFF. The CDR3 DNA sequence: TGCAGCGTGGCGTACACTGAAGCTTTCTTT.

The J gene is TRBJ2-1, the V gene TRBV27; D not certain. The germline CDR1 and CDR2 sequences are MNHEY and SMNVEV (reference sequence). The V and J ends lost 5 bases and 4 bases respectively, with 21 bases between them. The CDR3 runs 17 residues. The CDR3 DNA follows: TGTGCCAGCAGTCTTCCGGGTCACTTAATGCCGTACAATGAGCAGTTCTTC. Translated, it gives CASSLPGHLMPYNEQFF.

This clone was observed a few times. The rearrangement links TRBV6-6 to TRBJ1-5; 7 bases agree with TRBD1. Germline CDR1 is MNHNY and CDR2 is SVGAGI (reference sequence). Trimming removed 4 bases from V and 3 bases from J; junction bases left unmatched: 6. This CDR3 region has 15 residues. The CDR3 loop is CASSFPTGSNQPQHF. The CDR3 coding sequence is TGTGCCAGCAGTTTTCCGACAGGGTCCAATCAGCCCCAGCATTTT.

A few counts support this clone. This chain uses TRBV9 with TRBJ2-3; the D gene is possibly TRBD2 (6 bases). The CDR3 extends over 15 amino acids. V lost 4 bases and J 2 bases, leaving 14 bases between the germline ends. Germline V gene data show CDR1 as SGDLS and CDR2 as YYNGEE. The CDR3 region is CASSPKGTSTDTQYF. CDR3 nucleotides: TGTGCCAGCAGCCCAAAGGGGACTTCCACAGATACGCAGTATTTT.

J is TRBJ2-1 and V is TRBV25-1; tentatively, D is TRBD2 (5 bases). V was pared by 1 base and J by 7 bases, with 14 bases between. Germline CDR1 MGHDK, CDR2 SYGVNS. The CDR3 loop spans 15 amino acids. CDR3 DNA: TGTGCCAGCAGTGAATTCCGGGGAGAGGTAAATGAGCAGTTCTTC. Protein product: CASSEFRGEVNEQFF.

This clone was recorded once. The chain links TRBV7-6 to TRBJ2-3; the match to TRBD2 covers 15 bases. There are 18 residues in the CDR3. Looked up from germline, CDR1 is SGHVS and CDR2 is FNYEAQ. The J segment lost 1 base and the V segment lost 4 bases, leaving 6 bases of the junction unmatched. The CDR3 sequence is CASSSPGLAGGRTDTQYF. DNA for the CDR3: TGTGCCAGCAGCTCCCCGGGACTAGCGGGGGGTCGCACAGATACGCAGTATTTT.

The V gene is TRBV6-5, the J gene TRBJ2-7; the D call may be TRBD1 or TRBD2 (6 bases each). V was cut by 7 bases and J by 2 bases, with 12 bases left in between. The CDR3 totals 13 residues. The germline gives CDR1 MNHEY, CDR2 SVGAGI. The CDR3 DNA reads TGTGCCAGCAATAAGGGGGGCGCCTACGAGCAGTACTTC. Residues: CASNKGGAYEQYF.

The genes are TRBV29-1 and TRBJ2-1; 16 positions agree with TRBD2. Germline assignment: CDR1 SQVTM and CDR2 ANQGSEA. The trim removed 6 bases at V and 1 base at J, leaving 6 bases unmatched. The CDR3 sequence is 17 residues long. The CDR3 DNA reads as TGCAGCGTAAAGGGGACTAGCGGGAGGGGGTCCTACAATGAGCAGTTCTTC. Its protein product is CSVKGTSGRGSYNEQFF.

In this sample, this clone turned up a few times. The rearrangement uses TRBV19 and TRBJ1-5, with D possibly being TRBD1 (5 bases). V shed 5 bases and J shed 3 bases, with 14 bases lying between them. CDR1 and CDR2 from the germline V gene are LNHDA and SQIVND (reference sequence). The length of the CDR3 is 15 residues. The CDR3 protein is CASSALQGYNQPQHF. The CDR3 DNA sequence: TGTGCCAGTAGTGCACTCCAGGGTTACAATCAGCCCCAGCATTTT.

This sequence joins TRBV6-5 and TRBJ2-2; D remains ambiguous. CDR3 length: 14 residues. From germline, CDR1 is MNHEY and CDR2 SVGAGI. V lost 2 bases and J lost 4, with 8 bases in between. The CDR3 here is CASSYRTLTGELFF. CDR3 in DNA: TGTGCCAGCAGTTACCGTACCCTCACCGGGGAGCTGTTTTTT.

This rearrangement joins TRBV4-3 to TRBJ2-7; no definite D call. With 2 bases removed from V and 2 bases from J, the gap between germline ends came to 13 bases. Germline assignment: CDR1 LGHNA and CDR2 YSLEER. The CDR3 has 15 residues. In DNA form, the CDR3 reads TGCGCCAGCAGCCAATCCGCCCAGGCTGCCTACGAGCAGTACTTC. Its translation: CASSQSAQAAYEQYF.

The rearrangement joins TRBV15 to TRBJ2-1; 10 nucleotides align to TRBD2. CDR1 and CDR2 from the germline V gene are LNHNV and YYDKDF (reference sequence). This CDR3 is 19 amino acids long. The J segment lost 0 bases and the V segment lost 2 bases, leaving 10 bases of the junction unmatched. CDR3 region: CATSRTGTSVPSSYNEQFF. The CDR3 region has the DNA TGTGCCACCAGCAGAACCGGGACTAGCGTGCCGAGCTCCTACAATGAGCAGTTCTTC.

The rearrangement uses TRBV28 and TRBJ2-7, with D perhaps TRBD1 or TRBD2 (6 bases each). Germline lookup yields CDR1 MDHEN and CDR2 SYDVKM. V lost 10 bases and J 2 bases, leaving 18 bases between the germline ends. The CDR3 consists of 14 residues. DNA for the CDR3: TGTGCCACCGGGGGCGGGATAGCCCCCTACGAGCAGTACTTC. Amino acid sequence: CATGGGIAPYEQYF.

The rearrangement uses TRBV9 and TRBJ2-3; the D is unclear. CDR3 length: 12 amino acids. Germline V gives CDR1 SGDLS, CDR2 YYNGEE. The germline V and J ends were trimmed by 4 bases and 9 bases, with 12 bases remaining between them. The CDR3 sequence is CASSQHVGTQYF. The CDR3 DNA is TGTGCCAGCAGCCAACACGTAGGGACGCAGTATTTT. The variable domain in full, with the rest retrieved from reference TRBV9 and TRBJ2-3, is DSGVTQTPKHLITATGQRVTLRCSPRSGDLSVYWYQQSLDQGLQFLIQYYNGEERAKGNILERFSAQQFPDLHSELNLSSLELGDSALYFCASSQHVGTQYFGPGTRLTVL.

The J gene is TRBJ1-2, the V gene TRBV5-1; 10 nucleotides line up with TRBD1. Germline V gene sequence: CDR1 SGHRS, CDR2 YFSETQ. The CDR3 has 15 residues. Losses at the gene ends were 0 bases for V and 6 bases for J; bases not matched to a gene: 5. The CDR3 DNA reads TGCGCCAGCAGCTTGGCCCTGGGACAGGGGAATGGCTACACCTTC. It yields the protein CASSLALGQGNGYTF.

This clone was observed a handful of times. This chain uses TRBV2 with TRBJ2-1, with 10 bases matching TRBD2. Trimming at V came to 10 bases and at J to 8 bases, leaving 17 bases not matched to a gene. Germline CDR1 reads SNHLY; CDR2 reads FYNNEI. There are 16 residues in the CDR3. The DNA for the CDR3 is TGTGCCAACAGCCATGGAGCGGGGGGGCTGTTGGATGAGCAGTTCTTC. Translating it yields CANSHGAGGLLDEQFF. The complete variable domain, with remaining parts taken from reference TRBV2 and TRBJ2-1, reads EPEVTQTPSHQVTQMGQEVILRCVPISNHLYFYWYRQILGQKVEFLVSFYNNEISEKSEIFDDQFSVERPDGSNFTLKIRSTKLEDSAMYFCANSHGAGGLLDEQFFGPGTRLTVL.

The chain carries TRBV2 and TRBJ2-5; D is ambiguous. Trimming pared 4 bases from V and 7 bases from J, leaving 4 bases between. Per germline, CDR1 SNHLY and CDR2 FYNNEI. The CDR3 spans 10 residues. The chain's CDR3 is CASSVGTQYF. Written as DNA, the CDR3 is TGTGCCAGCAGTGTTGGGACCCAGTACTTC.

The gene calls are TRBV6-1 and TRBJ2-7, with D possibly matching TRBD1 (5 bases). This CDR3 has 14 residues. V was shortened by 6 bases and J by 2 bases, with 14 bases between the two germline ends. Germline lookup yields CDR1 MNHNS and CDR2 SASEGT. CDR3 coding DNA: TGTGCCAGCAGCACTCTCTCAGGGACCTACGAGCAGTACTTC. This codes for CASSTLSGTYEQYF.

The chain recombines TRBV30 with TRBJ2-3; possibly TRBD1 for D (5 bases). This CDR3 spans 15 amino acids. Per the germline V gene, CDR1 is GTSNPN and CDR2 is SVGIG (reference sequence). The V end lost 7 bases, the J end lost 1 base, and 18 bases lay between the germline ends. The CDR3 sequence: CASDALGARTDTQYF. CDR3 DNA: TGTGCCTCGGACGCCTTAGGGGCCCGCACAGATACGCAGTATTTT.

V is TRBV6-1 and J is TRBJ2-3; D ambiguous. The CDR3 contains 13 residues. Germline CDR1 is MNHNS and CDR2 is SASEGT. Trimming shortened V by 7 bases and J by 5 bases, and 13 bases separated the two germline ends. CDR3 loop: CASIRGVVDTQYF. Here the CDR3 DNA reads TGTGCCAGCATCAGAGGCGTCGTAGATACGCAGTATTTT.

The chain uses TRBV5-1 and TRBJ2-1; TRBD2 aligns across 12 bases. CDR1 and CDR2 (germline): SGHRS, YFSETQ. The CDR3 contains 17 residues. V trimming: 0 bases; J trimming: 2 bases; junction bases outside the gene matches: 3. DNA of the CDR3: TGCGCCAGCAGCTTGGGAGCTAGCGGGGGGGCCTACAATGAGCAGTTCTTC. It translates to CASSLGASGGAYNEQFF.

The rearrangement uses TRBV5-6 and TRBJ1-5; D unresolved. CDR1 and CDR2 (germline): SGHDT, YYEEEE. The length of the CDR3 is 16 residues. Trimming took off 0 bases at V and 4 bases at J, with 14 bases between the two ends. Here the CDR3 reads CASSLGGRRRNQPQHF. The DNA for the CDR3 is TGTGCCAGCAGCTTGGGAGGGAGGCGGAGGAATCAGCCCCAGCATTTT.